The clone carrying this T cell receptor beta chain was counted a single time. Its antigen remains unknown. This sample is drawn from a study of cytomegalovirus exposure and HLA in healthy donors. As for the study in general: Membership in the Caucasian-associated ancestry cluster was found for about 80% of 350 to 450 genotyped donors.

The PCR made use of 60 Vbeta and 13 Jbeta primers. The table came from immunoSEQ multiplex PCR; TCRdb's copy has only in-frame clones and leaves some out. This repertoire shows fewer than 150,000 clones, 70% to 85% found once; its top ten account for 11%. The CDR3 runs to 16 residues. V shed 4 bases and J 5 bases; nucleotides not matched to a gene: 9. The germline V gene encodes CDR1 SGHRS and CDR2 YFSETQ. Whole-study results and caveats: The authors later found TCR association rates varying by HLA locus, with DRB1 most and HLA-C fewest. Later analysis identified a missense DCLRE1C variant that was linked to TCR beta V- and J-gene trimming. The study recorded over 150 TCR beta chains that were cytomegalovirus-associated.

The sample consisted of PBMCs. This chain joins TRBV5-1 and TRBJ2-5, with 12 bases identical to TRBD2. This receptor was obtained from a woman between 50 and 59 years old in good health and CMV-seropositive. Written as DNA, the CDR3 is TGCGCCAGCAGCATGACTAGCGGGGGTGTAACGGAGACCCAGTACTTC. Translating it yields CASSMTSGGVTETQYF. Based on the CDR3 plus reference TRBV5-1 and TRBJ2-5, the full variable domain is KAGVTQTPRYLIKTRGQQVTLSCSPISGHRSVSWYQQTPGQGLQFLFEYFSETQRNKGNFPGRFSGRQFSNSRSEMNVSTLELGDSALYLCASSMTSGGVTETQYFGPGTRLLVL.